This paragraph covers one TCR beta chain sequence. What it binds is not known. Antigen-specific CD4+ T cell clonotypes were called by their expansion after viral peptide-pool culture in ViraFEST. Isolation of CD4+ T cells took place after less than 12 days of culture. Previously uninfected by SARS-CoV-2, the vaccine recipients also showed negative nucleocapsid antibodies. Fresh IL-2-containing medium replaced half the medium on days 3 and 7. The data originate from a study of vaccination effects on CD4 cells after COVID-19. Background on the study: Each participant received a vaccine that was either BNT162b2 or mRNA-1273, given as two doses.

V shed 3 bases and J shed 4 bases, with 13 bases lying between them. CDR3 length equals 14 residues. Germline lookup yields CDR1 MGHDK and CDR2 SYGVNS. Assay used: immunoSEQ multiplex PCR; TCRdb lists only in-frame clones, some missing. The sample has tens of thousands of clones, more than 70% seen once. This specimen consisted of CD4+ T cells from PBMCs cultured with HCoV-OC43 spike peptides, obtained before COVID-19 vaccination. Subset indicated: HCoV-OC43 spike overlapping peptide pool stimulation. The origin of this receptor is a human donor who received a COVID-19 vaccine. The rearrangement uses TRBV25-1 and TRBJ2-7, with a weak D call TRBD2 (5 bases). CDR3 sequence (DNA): TGTGCCAGCAGTGACCCGACTACGACTTACGAGCAGTACTTC. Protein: CASSDPTTTYEQYF.